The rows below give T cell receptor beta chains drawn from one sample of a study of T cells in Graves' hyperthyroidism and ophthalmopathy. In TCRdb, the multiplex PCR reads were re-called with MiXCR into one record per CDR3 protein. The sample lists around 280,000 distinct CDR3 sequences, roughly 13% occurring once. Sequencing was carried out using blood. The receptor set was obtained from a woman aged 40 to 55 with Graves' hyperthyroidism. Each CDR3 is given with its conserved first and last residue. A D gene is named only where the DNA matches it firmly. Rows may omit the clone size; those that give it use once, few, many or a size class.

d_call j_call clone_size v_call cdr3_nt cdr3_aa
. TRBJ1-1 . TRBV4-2 TGTGCCAGCAGCCAAGATTTCGGGGCTGAAGCTTTCTTT CASSQDFGAEAFF
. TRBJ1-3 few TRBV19 TGTGCCAGTAGTATAGACGGCAGCACTGGAAACACCATATATTTT CASSIDGSTGNTIYF
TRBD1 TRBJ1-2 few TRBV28 TGTGCCAGCAGTTCCTACAGGGGTAGAGGCTACACCTTC CASSSYRGRGYTF
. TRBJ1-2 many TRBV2 TGTGCCAGCAGTGAAAGACAACAGACGCTCTATGGCTACACCTTC CASSERQQTLYGYTF
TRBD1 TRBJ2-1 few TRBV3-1 TGTGCCAGCGCACAGGCAGGGGGCTATGACAATGAGCAGTTCTTC CASAQAGGYDNEQFF
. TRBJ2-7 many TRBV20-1 TGCAGTGCTAGTCGGACACTCGTGGAGCAGTACTTC CSASRTLVEQYF
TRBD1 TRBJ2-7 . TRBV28 TGTGCCAGCAGTTTACCGCGACAGGGGGCGTACGAGCAGTACTTC CASSLPRQGAYEQYF
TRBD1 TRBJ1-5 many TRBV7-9 TGTGCCAGCAGCCCCGGGACAGTAGGCAATCAGCCCCAGCATTTT CASSPGTVGNQPQHF
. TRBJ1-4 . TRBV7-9 TGTGCCAGCAGCGACGTGGGATCAACTAATGAAAAACTGTTTTTT CASSDVGSTNEKLFF
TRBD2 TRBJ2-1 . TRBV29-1 TGCAGCGTTGTGGGAGCGGGAGGTTCCTACAATGAGCAGTTCTTC CSVVGAGGSYNEQFF
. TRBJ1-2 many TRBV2 TGTGCCAGCAGTGCCCGGACAGACCATGGCTACACCTTC CASSARTDHGYTF
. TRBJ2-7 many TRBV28 TGTGCCAGCAGCCTCCTCAGGGCAGAGCAGTACTTC CASSLLRAEQYF
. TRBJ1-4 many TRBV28 TGTGCCAGCAGGCCCCCCGCCGAGGGGAGTGAAAAACTGTTTTTT CASRPPAEGSEKLFF
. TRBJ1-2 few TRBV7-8 TGTGCCAGCAGCCCAACTGGGGGGGGTAGGGAGGCTGGCTACACCTTC CASSPTGGGREAGYTF
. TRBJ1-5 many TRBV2 TGTGCCAGCTTGAGGGAACAGGGATACCAGCCCCAGCATTTT CASLREQGYQPQHF
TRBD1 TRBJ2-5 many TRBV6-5 TGTGCCAGCAGTTACGAGAGGGGGCTTGGGGAGACCCAGTACTTC CASSYERGLGETQYF
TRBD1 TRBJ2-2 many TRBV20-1 TGCAGTGCTGGGACAGGGAACACCGGGGAGCTGTTTTTT CSAGTGNTGELFF
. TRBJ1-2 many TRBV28 TGTGCCAGCACCCTTTCGGAGGGGAATGGCTACACCTTC CASTLSEGNGYTF
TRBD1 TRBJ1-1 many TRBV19 TGTGCCAGTAGAGGACAGGCGGGTAGGACTGAAGCTTTCTTT CASRGQAGRTEAFF
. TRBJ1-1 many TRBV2 TGTGCCAGCGGGGCGTCGAGAACTGAAGCTTTCTTT CASGASRTEAFF
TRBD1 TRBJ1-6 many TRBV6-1 TGTGCCAGCAGTCCTACTCGGGACAGGGACTCACCCCTCCACTTT CASSPTRDRDSPLHF
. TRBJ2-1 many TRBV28 TGTGCCAGCCTCTCCCCCAGCTCCTACAATGAGCAGTTCTTC CASLSPSSYNEQFF
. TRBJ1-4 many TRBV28 TGTGCCAGCAGTTTAGGTGACAGGCTTAATGAAAAACTGTTTTTT CASSLGDRLNEKLFF
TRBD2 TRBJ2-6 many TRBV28 TGTGCCAGCAGTTCCGCCTCGTGGGACTACTCTTTC CASSSASWDYSF
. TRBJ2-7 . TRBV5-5 TGTGCCAGCAGCGTAGGGACGGCCCGAACCTACGAGCAGTACTTC CASSVGTARTYEQYF
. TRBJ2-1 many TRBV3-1 TGTGCCAGCAGCCAGGGAATCGGACCCGGTCGAGAGCAGTTCTTC CASSQGIGPGREQFF
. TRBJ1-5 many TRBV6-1 TGTGCCAGCAGTGAATGGAGAAGGCAGCCCCAGCATTTT CASSEWRRQPQHF
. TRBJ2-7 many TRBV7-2 TGTGCCAGCAGCTTGGGTGGGACCCTCGCCTACGAGCAGTACTTC CASSLGGTLAYEQYF
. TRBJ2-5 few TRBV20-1 TGCAGTGGGGGTCGGGAAGAGACCCAGTACTTC CSGGREETQYF
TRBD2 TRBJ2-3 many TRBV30 TGTGCCTGGGAAGCGGGAGTTGGAGATACGCAGTATTTT CAWEAGVGDTQYF
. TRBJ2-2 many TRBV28 TGTGCCAGCAGATCCTATACAGGATACACCGGGGAGCTGTTTTTT CASRSYTGYTGELFF
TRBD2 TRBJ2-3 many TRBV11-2 TGTGCCAGCAGGCATAGACTAGCCGGGGTTGGGACGCAGTATTTT CASRHRLAGVGTQYF
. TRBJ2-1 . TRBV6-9 TGTGCCAGCAGTTACGGAGGTGAGCAGTTCTTC CASSYGGEQFF
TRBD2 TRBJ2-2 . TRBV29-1 TGCAGCACCGACGGGGGGAGAAACACCGGGGAGCTGTTTTTT CSTDGGRNTGELFF
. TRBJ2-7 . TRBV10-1 TGCGCCAGCAAGCGGTTGGAGTCATGTTACGAGCAGTACTTC CASKRLESCYEQYF
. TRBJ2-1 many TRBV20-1 TGCAGTGCTACTCCGGGACGCCAGTTCTTC CSATPGRQFF
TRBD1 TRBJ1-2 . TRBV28 TGTGCCAGCAGCCCTACTATTGGGACAGGGGTTGGCTACACCTTC CASSPTIGTGVGYTF
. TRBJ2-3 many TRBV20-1 TGCAGTGCTAGAGATCACCGAGGGGTGAGCGCGGTCGAGCAGTATTTT CSARDHRGVSAVEQYF
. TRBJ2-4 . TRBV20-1 TGCAGTGGTTCTTCCTTGCGGGGCGAGGACATTCAGTACTTC CSGSSLRGEDIQYF
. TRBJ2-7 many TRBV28 TGTGCCAGCTGCCCGGTATCCTACGAGCAGTACTTC CASCPVSYEQYF
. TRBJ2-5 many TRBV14 TGTGCCAGCAGCACGAGAGGAGAGACCCAGTACTTC CASSTRGETQYF
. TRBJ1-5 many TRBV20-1 TGCAGTGCTAGAGAGGGGGGTGAAGGCAATCAGCCCCAGCATTTT CSAREGGEGNQPQHF
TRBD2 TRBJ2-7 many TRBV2 TGTGCCAGCAGTGGATACGGACTAGCGGGAGAATGGACCTACGAGCAGTACTTC CASSGYGLAGEWTYEQYF
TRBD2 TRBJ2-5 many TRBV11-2 TGTGCCAGCAGCCTATCTAGCGGGAGCGGAGAGACCCAGTACTTC CASSLSSGSGETQYF
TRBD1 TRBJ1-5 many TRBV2 TGTGCCAGCAGTATCACAGGGGTTCAGCCCCAGCATTTT CASSITGVQPQHF
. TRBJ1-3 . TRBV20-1 TGCAGTGCCACCCGGGACGGAACTGGAAACACCATATATTTT CSATRDGTGNTIYF
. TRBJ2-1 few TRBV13 TGTGCCAGCAGCTCAAGACAGATCTACAATGAGCAGTTCTTC CASSSRQIYNEQFF
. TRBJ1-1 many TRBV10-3 TGTGCCATCAAGGGGGGGGTGAACACTGAAGCTTTCTTT CAIKGGVNTEAFF
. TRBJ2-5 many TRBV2 TGTGCCAGCTCTGCGGACAAGCAAGAGACCCAGTACTTC CASSADKQETQYF
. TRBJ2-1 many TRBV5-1 TGCGCCAGCAGCTTGGTTACGGGGACGAGCGCAGGGCTTGATGAGCAGTTCTTC CASSLVTGTSAGLDEQFF
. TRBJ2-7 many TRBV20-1 TGCAGTGCTGTCCGGGCGGGCGAGCAGTACTTC CSAVRAGEQYF
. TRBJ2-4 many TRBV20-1 TGCAGTGCTAACCCGGCTTCAATAGCCAAAAACATTCAGTACTTC CSANPASIAKNIQYF
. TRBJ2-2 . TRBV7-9 TGTGCCAGCAGCCGCGCGCCGGGACTGTTTTTT CASSRAPGLFF
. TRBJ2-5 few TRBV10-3 TGTGCCATCAGTGAGCCCCCGGTCCAAGAGACCCAGTACTTC CAISEPPVQETQYF
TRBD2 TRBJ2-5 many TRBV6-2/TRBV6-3 TGTGCCAGCAGTTACTCAGCGGGAGTGGAGACCCAGTACTTC CASSYSAGVETQYF
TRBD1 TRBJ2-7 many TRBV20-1 TGCAGTGCTAGAGGAGGCCAGGGGGAATACTACGAGCAGTACTTC CSARGGQGEYYEQYF
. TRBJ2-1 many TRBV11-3 TGTGCCAGCAGCTTAGGGCAACCTGGGAATGAGCAGTTCTTC CASSLGQPGNEQFF
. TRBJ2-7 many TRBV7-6 TGTGCCAGCAGCTTTGCCCCCGGCGGGTCCTACGAGCAGTACTTC CASSFAPGGSYEQYF
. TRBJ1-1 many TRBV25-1 TGTGCCAGCAGTGAAGGGGGGCAGAACACTGAAGCTTTCTTT CASSEGGQNTEAFF